This TCR beta chain emerged from a study of early stage breast cancer tumors. This CDR3 spans 16 amino acids. CDR1 and CDR2 from the germline V gene are SSHAT and FNYEAQ (reference sequence). Measured with immunoSEQ multiplex PCR; TCRdb has only the in-frame clones, and not every one. This table has approximately 19,000 clones, about 78% appearing once. This clone was seen a handful of times. The junction departs from the called germline gene at one end, perhaps through a read error. The receptor was derived from a person in their sixties with breast cancer. The genes are TRBV7-7 and TRBJ2-3; D is possibly TRBD2 (5 bases). The sequenced sample was blood. The CDR3 is CASSLEEARGTDTQYF. Here the CDR3 DNA reads TGTGCTAGCAGCTTAGAGGAGGCTCGGGGCACAGATACGCAGTATTTT.